The source of this T cell receptor (beta chain) is a study of identical twins (dated by TCRdb to between 2015 and 2016). For the wider study: TCR alpha and beta repertoires from monozygotic twins, unrelated adults of various ages and cord blood were deep-sequenced to test whether fetal clonotypes persist. To rule out contamination, the twin experiments were replicated at different times with different library preparation protocols. Broader findings and caveats from the paper: In monozygotic twins, recombination models systematically underestimated out-of-frame TCR alpha sharing, but the models matched the sharing seen between unrelated individuals. Because the same donors could not be followed over many years, the conclusions depended on cross-sectional statistical analysis. Invariant T cells such as MAIT and iNKT could partly confound zero-insertion analyses, though diverse VJ usage argued against this for most clonotypes. Compared with coincidental sharing between unrelated individuals, out-of-frame TCR alpha sequences shared between twins showed an excess of sequences with low generation probability. The excess sharing between twins in beta out-of-frame sequences was weaker because fewer shared sequences reduced the signal-to-noise ratio. Fewer insertions were carried by abundant cord blood beta clonotypes; a weaker similar trend was observed in young adult naive repertoires, while no such trend was observed in memory repertoires.

Comment on this clonotype: There is no known antigen for this receptor. The record has no base qualities; no much larger clone is one base away.

The germline V gene provides CDR1 SGHAT and CDR2 FQNNGV. Including the terminal cysteine and phenylalanine, the CDR3 comprises 17 residues. The CDR3 DNA has 51 bases and is translated from base 1. V is shortened by 5 bases, J by 1 base, and the region joining them spans 17 bases. Library method: 5' RACE. The sequencing machine was an Illumina HiSeq 2000. Template switching added a universal primer binding site, and the final cDNA carried a unique molecular identifier that allowed TCR cDNA molecules to be counted accurately. Specific primers in the conserved constant-segment region were used to synthesize first-strand cDNA for the TCR alpha and beta chains. Each cDNA library was double barcoded, with a SMART-Mk sample barcode plus Illumina barcodes, to control for contamination. Two successive PCR steps introduced TruSeq adapter sequences along with Illumina sample barcodes. TCR alpha and beta cDNA libraries were sequenced on the Illumina HiSeq platform with custom primers. Regarding the original processing steps: MiGEC was used to process raw reads and extract unique molecular identifiers, and MiXCR was used to find CDR3 positions. For each individual, recombination models were inferred using an EM algorithm with the repgenHMM and IGoR tools. Shared clonotype analysis was performed with the tcR package in R, normalizing sharing by the product of cloneset sizes. Out-of-frame nonproductive sequences were analyzed to study raw recombination free of thymic and clonal selection effects. TCRdb itself trimmed the public reads at Q25 with fastp, ran MiXCR and retained productive beta chains. CDR3 protein sequences are deduplicated, and each keeps its most common genes and DNA. The V and J calls shown here were made by TCRdb, not taken from the authors' results. For this sample there are fewer than 900,000 distinct CDR3 sequences; around 20% appear just once. The leading ten clones occupy approximately 4.3% of the sample.

All donors were healthy Caucasians. The twin cohort consisted of three pairs of female monozygotic twins, all aged about 18 to 29 years. Peripheral blood mononuclear cells were the source from which RNA for the TCR libraries was isolated. These data were also reused for a study on T cells expressing NK-cell markers. The second study's paper adds: Three sorted T-cell subsets (CD3+CD56+NKG2C+, CD3+CD56+NKG2C- and CD3+CD56-NKG2C+) from 7 to 9 donors had their TCR beta-chain repertoires profiled. Seven of the eight sequenced donors were HCMV-seropositive and one was HCMV-seronegative. To restrict sorting to alphabetaTCR-expressing T cells, an anti-gammadeltaTCR antibody was added in several experiments. In several donors, the dominant CD3+CD56+NKG2C+ clonotypes were found to rank among the top 10 CD8+ clonotypes and to make up about 1.0-8% of CD8+ T cells. Those dominant clonotypes were again the most abundant among CD3+CD56-NKG2C+ cells in a handful of donors, at about 25-60.1%. It remained unclear whether the expanded NKG2C-expressing T cell clones were specific for HCMV antigens. All eight donors whose samples were sequenced were randomly selected healthy volunteers, three of them men and five women. To determine HCMV serostatus, a commercial ELISA kit was used to detect HCMV-specific IgG in serum. For five or six donors, bulk peripheral blood T-cell repertoires were also sequenced from unsorted PBMC. MIGEC was used to demultiplex reads and group the reads by UMI, and MiTCR was used to assemble and quantify clonotypes. To exclude erroneous sequences, any TCR cDNA sequence not supported by at least two reads was discarded. Downstream repertoire analysis used the tcR package, and clonotypes were matched across fractions by CDR3 nucleotide sequence plus V segment. VDJmatch was used to annotate antigen specificity against VDJdb, with one amino acid substitution in CDR3 allowed.

Sequenced input: PBMCs. The chain links TRBV11-2 with TRBJ2-2; the D gene is perhaps TRBD1 or TRBD2, each of them matching over 5 bases. The source of this sequence is a young woman in good health. The CDR3 amino acid sequence is: CASSIDFRGQNTGELFF. The sequenced DNA is TGTGCCAGCAGCATCGATTTCCGGGGCCAGAACACCGGGGAGCTGTTTTTT. Reference TRBV11-2 and TRBJ2-2 proteins supply the regions before and after the CDR3; the full variable domain is: EAGVAQSPRYKIIEKRQSVAFWCNPISGHATLYWYQQILGQGPKLLIQFQNNGVVDDSQLPKDRFSAERLKGVDSTLKIQPAKLEDSAVYLCASSIDFRGQNTGELFFGEGSRLTVL.